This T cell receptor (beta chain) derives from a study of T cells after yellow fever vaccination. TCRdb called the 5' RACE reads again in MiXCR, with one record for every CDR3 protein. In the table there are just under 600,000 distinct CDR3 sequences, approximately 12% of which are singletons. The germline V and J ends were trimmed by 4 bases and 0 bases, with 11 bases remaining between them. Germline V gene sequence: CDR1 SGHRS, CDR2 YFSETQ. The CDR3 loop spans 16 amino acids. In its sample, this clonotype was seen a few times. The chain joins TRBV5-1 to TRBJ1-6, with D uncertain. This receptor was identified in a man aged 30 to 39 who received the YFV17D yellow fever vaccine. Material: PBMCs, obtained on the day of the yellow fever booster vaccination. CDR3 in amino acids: CASSPDASSYNSPLHF. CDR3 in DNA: TGCGCCAGCAGCCCGGACGCATCCTCCTATAATTCACCCCTCCACTTT.